This TCR beta chain came from a study of Graves' ophthalmopathy and Graves' hyperthyroidism. After removal of 4 bases from V and 3 bases from J, the junction contained 5 bases not matched to a gene. Germline assignment: CDR1 SQVTM and CDR2 ANQGSEA. CDR3 length: 14 amino acids. TCR beta CDR3 regions were amplified from RNA transcripts. Scientists carried out first-round RT-PCR using HTBI primers and then a second-round multiplex PCR. TCRdb independently ran MiXCR on the multiplex PCR reads; one entry per CDR3 protein. The table shows tens of thousands of distinct CDR3 sequences, with 48% occurring only once. Regarding the study as a whole: Detection in blood was also observed for most expanded thyroid clonotypes above 0.001 frequency.

Aged 18 to 65, hyperthyroidism patients had been newly diagnosed, with under 2 months' duration. Symptoms, serum thyroxine and TRAb, thyroid ultrasound, and orbital computed tomography formed the diagnostic basis. Fresh peripheral blood, approximately 10 ml, was the PBMC source. This clonotype is judged medium-sized (0.01 to 0.1%). Its antigen is currently unknown. V and J are TRBV29-1 and TRBJ2-7; 11 bases map to TRBD1. Sequenced material: peripheral blood. The sequence was obtained from an adult woman with stable Graves' hyperthyroidism. CDR3 sequence: CSVVLGTGGYEQYF. The CDR3 coding sequence is TGCAGCGTTGTTCTGGGGACAGGGGGCTACGAGCAGTACTTC.